Below, one T cell receptor (beta chain) is given with its context. What it binds is unknown. Germline V gives CDR1 ENHRY, CDR2 SYGVKD. V was shortened by 8 bases and J by 3 bases, with 22 bases between the two germline ends. This CDR3 region has 16 residues. The data originate from a study of cytomegalovirus exposure and HLA in healthy donors. Study information: Among the 350 to 400 donors who were genotyped, roughly 86% fell in the genetic ancestry cluster that is associated with self-reported Caucasian donors. Study observations and caveats: When a later analysis compared HLA-associated TCR beta chains with equally common others, the HLA-associated chains turned out to be more clonally expanded and to have lower generation probabilities. Researchers catalogued approximately 160 TCR beta chains as cytomegalovirus-associated. Information on immune exposure was restricted to one variable (CMV serostatus).

In the PCR, 60 Vbeta and 13 Jbeta primers were used. Only in-frame clones appear in the TCRdb table, and some are missing; sequencing was by immunoSEQ multiplex PCR. The table includes 150,000 or so clones, 60% to 85% detected once. Sequencing used PBMCs. This sequence was found in a man between 35 and 55 years old in good health and CMV-seropositive. The genes are TRBV10-3 and TRBJ2-5; TRBD2 might be the D (6 bases). CDR3 nucleotides: TGTGCCATCGGGGCGCACAGAGATGGAGGGGAAGAGACCCAGTACTTC. Its protein is CAIGAHRDGGEETQYF.